Sequencing of this T cell receptor (beta chain) was carried out in a study of blood T cells in healthy people across ages. A second PCR, run for roughly 7 to 12 cycles, used a sample-barcoded 5' primer plus a J-beta primer mix. TCRdb reanalysed the 5' RACE reads using MiXCR and keeps one entry per CDR3 protein. The table lists some 800,000 distinct CDR3 sequences, more than 20% of them singletons. Only a few counts were recorded for this clonotype. The individuals who served as donors were healthy Caucasians living in Russia, aged roughly 6 to 90. The data were also submitted as part of a second study, on T cells of mothers and their children. Per that paper: Mothers yielded over 8 million CDR3 reads, children some 3 million each.

The sequence came from a boy younger than 18 in good health. Input material: blood.

CDR3 DNA sequence: TGTGCCAGCAGCTCGACAAATTTCGGAAACACCATATATTTT. It is translated as CASSSTNFGNTIYF. The V and J genes are TRBV7-2 and TRBJ1-3; D is uncertain. The germline V gene has CDR1 SGHTA and CDR2 FQGNSA. The V end lost 4 bases, the J end lost 4 bases, and 11 bases lay between the germline ends. The CDR3 runs to 14 residues.